This T cell receptor (beta chain) is drawn from a study of OX40 agonist ivuxolimab in advanced cancers. In the study overall: Every 2 weeks, patients received ivuxolimab intravenously, dosed at 0.01 to 10 mg/kg.

The method was immunoSEQ multiplex PCR; TCRdb's version includes in-frame clones alone and lacks a portion of them. The sample lists 60,000 to 100,000 clones; 90% to 95% were seen once. The CDR3 runs 13 residues. Germline lookup yields CDR1 SGHAT and CDR2 FQNNGV. V gave up 3 bases and J gave up 0 bases, with 6 bases separating them. Study-wide points: Low clonal expansion, among the lowest seen, marked partial responders at 0.1-3.0 mg/kg.

As to this clone: Its matching antigen is unknown.

This material consisted of CD4+ or CD8+ T cells sorted from blood, taken in a trial of the OX40 agonist ivuxolimab. The sequence was obtained from an adult with an advanced solid tumor such as melanoma, head and neck, liver or kidney cancer. The chain uses TRBV11-2 and TRBJ2-7; D gene ambiguous. CDR3 protein: CASSFSSSYEQYF. For the CDR3, the DNA is TGTGCCAGCAGCTTCAGCTCCTCCTACGAGCAGTACTTC.